This is a list of T cell receptor beta chains from one sample in a study of cytotoxic CD8 clonotypes in ibrutinib-treated CLL. Data came from immunoSEQ multiplex PCR; TCRdb stores just in-frame clones and leaves some out. The sample shows about 80,000 clones, about four fifths of them seen only once. This sample comprised PBMCs, obtained after 12 months of ibrutinib treatment. Receptor source: a human donor with chronic lymphocytic leukemia. Each CDR3 is given with its conserved first and last residue. The D gene is left open where the match is weak. Clone size is not always given. Where it is, it says once, few, many or a class for expanded clones.

v_call: TRBV13
d_call: .
j_call: TRBJ1-6
clone_size: few
cdr3_aa: CASQVYNSPLHF
cdr3_nt: TGTGCCAGCCAGGTTTATAATTCACCCCTCCACTTT

v_call: TRBV7-6
d_call: .
j_call: TRBJ1-2
clone_size: .
cdr3_aa: CASSLVRTDYGYTF
cdr3_nt: TGTGCCAGCAGCTTAGTTCGGACGGACTATGGCTACACCTTC

v_call: TRBV4-3
d_call: .
j_call: TRBJ1-4
clone_size: .
cdr3_aa: CASSQSVLGIGGLFF
cdr3_nt: TGCGCCAGCAGCCAATCGGTCCTCGGCATCGGCGGACTGTTTTTT

v_call: TRBV20-1
d_call: TRBD1
j_call: TRBJ2-5
clone_size: .
cdr3_aa: CSATGSETQYF
cdr3_nt: TGCAGCGCGACAGGGTCTGAGACCCAGTACTTC

v_call: TRBV11-3
d_call: .
j_call: TRBJ1-2
clone_size: .
cdr3_aa: CASSRGGYGYTF
cdr3_nt: TGTGCCAGCAGCCGGGGAGGGTATGGCTACACCTTC

v_call: TRBV9
d_call: .
j_call: TRBJ2-7
clone_size: .
cdr3_aa: CASSAPGGLEQYF
cdr3_nt: TGTGCCAGCAGCGCGCCTGGGGGTCTCGAGCAGTACTTC

v_call: TRBV7-2
d_call: .
j_call: TRBJ2-1
clone_size: .
cdr3_aa: CASSLFLPEQFF
cdr3_nt: TGTGCCAGCAGCCTGTTCCTCCCCGAGCAGTTCTTC

v_call: TRBV6-6
d_call: .
j_call: TRBJ1-1
clone_size: .
cdr3_aa: CASSYRQLLNTEAFF
cdr3_nt: TGTGCCAGCAGTTACCGACAGCTCCTGAACACTGAAGCTTTCTTT

v_call: TRBV7-9
d_call: .
j_call: TRBJ2-4
clone_size: .
cdr3_aa: CASSPPSGTLKNIQYF
cdr3_nt: TGTGCCAGCAGCCCGCCAAGTGGGACGCTCAAAAACATTCAGTACTTC

v_call: TRBV6-1
d_call: .
j_call: TRBJ1-4
clone_size: .
cdr3_aa: CASSDRRGGEKLFF
cdr3_nt: TGTGCCAGCAGTGATAGAAGGGGGGGTGAAAAACTGTTTTTT

v_call: TRBV28
d_call: .
j_call: TRBJ2-3
clone_size: once
cdr3_aa: CASSFVGETDTQYF
cdr3_nt: TGTGCCAGCAGTTTCGTGGGAGAGACAGATACGCAGTATTTT

v_call: TRBV4-2
d_call: .
j_call: TRBJ2-7
clone_size: .
cdr3_aa: CASSQEGPWGNEQYF
cdr3_nt: TGTGCCAGCAGCCAAGAAGGCCCCTGGGGGAACGAGCAGTACTTC